This is a list of T cell receptor beta chains from one sample in a study of T cell responses to AZD1222 COVID-19 vaccine. Here immunoSEQ multiplex PCR was the method, and the copy in TCRdb shows in-frame clones only, minus some. The data show 200,000 to 250,000 clones, with under 95% seen just once and around 1% held by the top ten. Sample: peripheral blood, taken on day 0 of MenACWY control vaccination. The receptors were sampled from an adult in good health. The CDR3 runs from the conserved cysteine through the conserved F or W. A D gene is named only where the DNA matches it firmly. Clone size is given for some rows only: seen once, a few or many times, or a class if the clone is expanded.

D gene	clone size	V gene	J gene	CDR3 DNA	CDR3 protein
.	.	TRBV18	TRBJ2-3	TGTGCCAGCTCACCACGAGGAGATACGCAGTATTTT	CASSPRGDTQYF
TRBD1	.	TRBV7-6	TRBJ2-1	TGTGCCAGCAGCTTAGAATCCGTGACAGGGGTGTACTACAATGAGCAGTTCTTC	CASSLESVTGVYYNEQFF
TRBD1	.	TRBV11-2	TRBJ1-2	TGTGCCAGCAGCGCGCAACAGGGGGGAGGCTACACCTTC	CASSAQQGGGYTF
.	.	TRBV21-1	TRBJ1-3	TGTGCCAGCAGCTTCCTCAGACAGGTCCTCTCTGGAAACACCATATATTTT	CASSFLRQVLSGNTIYF
.	.	TRBV19	TRBJ1-2	TGTGCCAGTACCCCCCAGGTTGCATGGACAGTCTATGGCTACACCTTC	CASTPQVAWTVYGYTF
.	.	TRBV2	TRBJ1-5	TGTGCCAGCAGGACGCAAATGTCTAGCAATCAGCCCCAGCATTTT	CASRTQMSSNQPQHF
.	.	TRBV4-3	TRBJ2-1	TGCGCCAGCAGCCAGGCTTATCCCATGGTCAATGAGCAGTTCTTC	CASSQAYPMVNEQFF
.	once	TRBV6-2/TRBV6-3	TRBJ1-6	TGTGCCAGCAGTTACTCCGCCCGGACAATCAATTCACCCCTCCACTTT	CASSYSARTINSPLHF
.	.	TRBV5-1	TRBJ2-7	TGCGCCAGCAGCCTGGACTTCTACGAGCAGTACTTC	CASSLDFYEQYF
.	.	TRBV18	TRBJ2-7	TGTGCCAGCTCTCCTGGACTCCTCGTAGGGGAGCAGTACTTC	CASSPGLLVGEQYF
.	.	TRBV9	TRBJ1-3	TGTGCCAGCAGCGTAGGTCAGATTGCGATCTCTGGAAACACCATATATTTT	CASSVGQIAISGNTIYF
TRBD1	.	TRBV9	TRBJ1-1	TGTGCCAGCAGCGTAGTGGGACAGGGGGACACTGAAGCTTTCTTT	CASSVVGQGDTEAFF
.	.	TRBV11-2	TRBJ2-2	TGTGCCAGCAGCTTAGCGAGGGGAAACACCGGGGAGCTGTTTTTT	CASSLARGNTGELFF
.	.	TRBV19	TRBJ1-4	TGTGCCAGTAGCCACGGGGGGGCGCATGAAAAACTGTTTTTT	CASSHGGAHEKLFF
.	.	TRBV5-6	TRBJ1-4	TGTGCCAGCAGCTTCGGATTGGTTAACAATGAAAAACTGTTTTTT	CASSFGLVNNEKLFF
TRBD2	.	TRBV12-3/TRBV12-4	TRBJ2-5	TGTGCCAGCAGAGGGACTAGCGGAGAGACCCAGTACTTC	CASRGTSGETQYF